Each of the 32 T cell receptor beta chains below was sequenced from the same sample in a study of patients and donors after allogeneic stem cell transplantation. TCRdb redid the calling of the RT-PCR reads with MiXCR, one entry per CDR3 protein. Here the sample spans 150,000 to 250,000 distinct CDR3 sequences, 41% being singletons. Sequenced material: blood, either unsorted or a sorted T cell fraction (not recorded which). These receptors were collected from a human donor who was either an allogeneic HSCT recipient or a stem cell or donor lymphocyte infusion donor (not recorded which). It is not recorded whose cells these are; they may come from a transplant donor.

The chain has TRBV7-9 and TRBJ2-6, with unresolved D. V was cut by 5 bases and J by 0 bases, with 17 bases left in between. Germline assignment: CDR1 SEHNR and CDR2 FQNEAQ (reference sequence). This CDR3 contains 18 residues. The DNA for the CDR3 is TGTGCCAGCAGCCCAACCCCTGTGCAGTTCTCTGGGGCCAACGTCCTGACTTTC. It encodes CASSPTPVQFSGANVLTF.

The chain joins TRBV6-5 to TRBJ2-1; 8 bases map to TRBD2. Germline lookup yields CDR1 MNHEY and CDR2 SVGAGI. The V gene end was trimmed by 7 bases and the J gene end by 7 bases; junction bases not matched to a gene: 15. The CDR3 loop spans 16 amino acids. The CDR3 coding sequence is TGTGCCAGCACCACCCTCGGAGCGGGAGCGGGTAATGAGCAGTTCTTC. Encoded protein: CASTTLGAGAGNEQFF.

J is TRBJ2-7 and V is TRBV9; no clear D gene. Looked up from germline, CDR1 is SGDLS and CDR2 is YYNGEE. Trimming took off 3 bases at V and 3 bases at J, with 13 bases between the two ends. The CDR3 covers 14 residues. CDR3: CASSDDSPDYEQYF. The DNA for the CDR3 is TGTGCCAGCAGCGACGACTCACCTGACTACGAGCAGTACTTC.

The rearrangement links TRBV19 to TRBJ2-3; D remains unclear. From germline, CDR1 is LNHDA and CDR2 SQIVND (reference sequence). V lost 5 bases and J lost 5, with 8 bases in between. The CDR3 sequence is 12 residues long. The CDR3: CASSLHGDTQYF. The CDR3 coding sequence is TGTGCCAGTAGTCTTCACGGAGATACGCAGTATTTT.

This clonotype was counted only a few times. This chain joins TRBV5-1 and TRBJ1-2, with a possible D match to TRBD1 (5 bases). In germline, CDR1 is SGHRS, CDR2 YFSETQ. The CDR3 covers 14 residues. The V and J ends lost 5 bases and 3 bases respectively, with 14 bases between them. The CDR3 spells CASRAGTADYGYTF. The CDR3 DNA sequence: TGCGCCAGCAGGGCCGGGACCGCCGACTATGGCTACACCTTC.

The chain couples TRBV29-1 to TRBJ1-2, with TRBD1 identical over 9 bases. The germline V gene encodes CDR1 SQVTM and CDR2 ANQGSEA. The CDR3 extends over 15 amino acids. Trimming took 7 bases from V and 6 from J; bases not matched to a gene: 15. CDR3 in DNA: TGCAGCGCCTCAGGAGGGACAGGGCGCTCCCATGGCTACACCTTC. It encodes CSASGGTGRSHGYTF.

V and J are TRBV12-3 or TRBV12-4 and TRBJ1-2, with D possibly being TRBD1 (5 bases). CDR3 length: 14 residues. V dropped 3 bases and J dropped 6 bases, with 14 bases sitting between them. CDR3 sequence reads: CASSLSRDKHGYTF. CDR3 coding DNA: TGTGCCAGCAGTTTGTCCAGGGATAAGCATGGCTACACCTTC.

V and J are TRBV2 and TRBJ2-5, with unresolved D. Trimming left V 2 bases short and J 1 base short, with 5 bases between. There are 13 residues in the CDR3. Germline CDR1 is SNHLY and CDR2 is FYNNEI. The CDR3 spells CASSETSQETQYF. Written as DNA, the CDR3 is TGTGCCAGCAGTGAAACCTCCCAAGAGACCCAGTACTTC.

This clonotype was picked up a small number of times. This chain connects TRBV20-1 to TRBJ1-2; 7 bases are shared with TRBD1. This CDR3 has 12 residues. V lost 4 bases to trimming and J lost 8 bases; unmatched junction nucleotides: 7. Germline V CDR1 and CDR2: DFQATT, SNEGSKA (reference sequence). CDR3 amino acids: CSATVGQVGYTF. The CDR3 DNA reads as TGCAGTGCTACTGTCGGACAGGTGGGCTACACCTTC.

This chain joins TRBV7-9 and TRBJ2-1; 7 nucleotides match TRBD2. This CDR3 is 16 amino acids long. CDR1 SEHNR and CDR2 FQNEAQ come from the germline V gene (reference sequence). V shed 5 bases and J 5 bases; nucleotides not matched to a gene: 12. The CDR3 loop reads CASSRLRAGENNEQFF. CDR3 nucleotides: TGTGCCAGCAGCCGCCTGAGGGCGGGAGAAAACAATGAGCAGTTCTTC.

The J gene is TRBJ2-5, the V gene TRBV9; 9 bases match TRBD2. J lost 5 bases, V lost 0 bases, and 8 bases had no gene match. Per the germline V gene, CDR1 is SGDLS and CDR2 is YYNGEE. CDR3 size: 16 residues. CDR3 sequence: CASSVAPGLASETQYF. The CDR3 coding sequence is TGTGCCAGCAGCGTAGCTCCGGGACTAGCTAGTGAGACCCAGTACTTC.

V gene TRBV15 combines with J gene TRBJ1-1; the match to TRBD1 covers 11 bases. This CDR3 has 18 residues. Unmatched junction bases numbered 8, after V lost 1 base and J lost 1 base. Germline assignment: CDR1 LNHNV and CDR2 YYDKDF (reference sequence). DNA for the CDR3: TGTGCCACCAGCAGAGGGTGGACAGGGGGCCAAGAGAACACTGAAGCTTTCTTT. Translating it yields CATSRGWTGGQENTEAFF.

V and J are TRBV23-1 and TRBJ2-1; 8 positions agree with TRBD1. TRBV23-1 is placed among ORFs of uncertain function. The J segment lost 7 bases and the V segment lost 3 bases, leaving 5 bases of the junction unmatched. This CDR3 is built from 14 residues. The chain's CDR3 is CASSHPDRVNEQFF. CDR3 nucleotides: TGCGCCAGCAGTCATCCGGACAGGGTGAATGAGCAGTTCTTC.

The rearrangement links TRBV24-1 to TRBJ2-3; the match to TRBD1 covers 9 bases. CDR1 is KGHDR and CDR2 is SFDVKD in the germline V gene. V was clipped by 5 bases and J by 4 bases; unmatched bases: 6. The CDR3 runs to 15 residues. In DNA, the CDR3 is TGTGCCACCAGTGCCAGGGGACAGGGACCAGATACGCAGTATTTT. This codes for CATSARGQGPDTQYF.

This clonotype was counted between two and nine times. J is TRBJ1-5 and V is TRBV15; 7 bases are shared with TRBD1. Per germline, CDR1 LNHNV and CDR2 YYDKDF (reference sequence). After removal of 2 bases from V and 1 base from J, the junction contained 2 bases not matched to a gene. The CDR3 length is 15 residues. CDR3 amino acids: CATSRKGASNQPQHF. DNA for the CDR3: TGTGCCACCAGCAGAAAGGGGGCCAGCAATCAGCCCCAGCATTTT.

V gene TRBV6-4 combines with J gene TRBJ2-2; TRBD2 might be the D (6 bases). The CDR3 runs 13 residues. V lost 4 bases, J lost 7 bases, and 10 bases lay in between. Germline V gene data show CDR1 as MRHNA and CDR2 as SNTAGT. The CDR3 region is CASSAGEGGELFF. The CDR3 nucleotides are TGTGCCAGCAGTGCGGGAGAGGGCGGGGAGCTGTTTTTT.

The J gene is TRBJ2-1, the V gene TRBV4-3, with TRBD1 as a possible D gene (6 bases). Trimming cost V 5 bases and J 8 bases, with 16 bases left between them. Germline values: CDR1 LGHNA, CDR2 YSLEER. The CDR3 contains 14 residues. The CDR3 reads CASSTGTARYEQFF. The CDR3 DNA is TGCGCCAGCAGCACAGGGACCGCTAGGTATGAGCAGTTCTTC.

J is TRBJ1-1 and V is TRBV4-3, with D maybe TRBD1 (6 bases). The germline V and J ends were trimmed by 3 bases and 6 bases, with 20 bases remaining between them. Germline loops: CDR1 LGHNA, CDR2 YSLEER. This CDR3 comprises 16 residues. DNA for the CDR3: TGCGCCAGCAGCCAGGAGACAGGCGTCTTGTGGGCTGAAGCTTTCTTT. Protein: CASSQETGVLWAEAFF.

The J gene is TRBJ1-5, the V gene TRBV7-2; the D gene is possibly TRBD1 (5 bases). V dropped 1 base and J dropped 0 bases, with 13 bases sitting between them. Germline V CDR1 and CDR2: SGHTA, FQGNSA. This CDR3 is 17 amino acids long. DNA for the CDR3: TGTGCCAGCAGCTTAGACGCAGGGATTGATAGCAATCAGCCCCAGCATTTT. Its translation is CASSLDAGIDSNQPQHF.

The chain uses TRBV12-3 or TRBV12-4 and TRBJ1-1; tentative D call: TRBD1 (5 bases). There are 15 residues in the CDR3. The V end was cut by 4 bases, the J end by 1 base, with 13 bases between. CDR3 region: CASSWPDISNTEAFF. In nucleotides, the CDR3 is TGTGCCAGCAGTTGGCCGGACATATCGAACACTGAAGCTTTCTTT.

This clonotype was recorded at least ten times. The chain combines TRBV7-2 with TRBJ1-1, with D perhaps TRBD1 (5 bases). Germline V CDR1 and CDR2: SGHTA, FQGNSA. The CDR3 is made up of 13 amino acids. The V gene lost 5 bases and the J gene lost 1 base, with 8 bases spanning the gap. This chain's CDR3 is CASSAQGNTEAFF. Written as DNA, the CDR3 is TGTGCCAGCAGCGCCCAGGGGAACACTGAAGCTTTCTTT.

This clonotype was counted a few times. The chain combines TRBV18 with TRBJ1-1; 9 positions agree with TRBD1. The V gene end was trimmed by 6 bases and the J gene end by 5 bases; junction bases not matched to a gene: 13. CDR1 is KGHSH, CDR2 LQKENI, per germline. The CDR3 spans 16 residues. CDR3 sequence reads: CASSPRQGGYITEAFF. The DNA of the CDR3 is TGTGCCAGCTCGCCTAGACAGGGGGGATACATTACTGAAGCTTTCTTT.

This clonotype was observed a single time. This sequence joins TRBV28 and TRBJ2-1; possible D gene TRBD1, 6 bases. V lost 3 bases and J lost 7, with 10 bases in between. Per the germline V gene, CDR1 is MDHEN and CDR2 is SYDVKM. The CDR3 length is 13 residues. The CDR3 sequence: CASSLQGLNEQFF. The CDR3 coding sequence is TGTGCCAGCAGTTTGCAGGGGTTGAATGAGCAGTTCTTC. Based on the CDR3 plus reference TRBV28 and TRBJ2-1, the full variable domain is DVKVTQSSRYLVKRTGEKVFLECVQDMDHENMFWYRQDPGLGLRLIYFSYDVKMKEKGDIPEGYSVSREKKERFSLILESASTNQTSMYLCASSLQGLNEQFFGPGTRLTVL.

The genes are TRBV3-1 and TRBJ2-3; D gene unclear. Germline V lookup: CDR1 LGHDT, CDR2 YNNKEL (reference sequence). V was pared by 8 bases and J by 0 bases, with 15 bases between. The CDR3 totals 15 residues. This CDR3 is CASGGGISSTDTQYF. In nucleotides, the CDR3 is TGTGCCAGCGGTGGCGGTATTTCTAGCACAGATACGCAGTATTTT.

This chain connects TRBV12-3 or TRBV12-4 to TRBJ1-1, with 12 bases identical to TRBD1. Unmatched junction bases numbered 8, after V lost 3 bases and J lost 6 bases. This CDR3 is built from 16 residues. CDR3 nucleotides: TGTGCCAGCAGTTTTGATCCGGGACAGGGGGCGTCTGAAGCTTTCTTT. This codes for CASSFDPGQGASEAFF.

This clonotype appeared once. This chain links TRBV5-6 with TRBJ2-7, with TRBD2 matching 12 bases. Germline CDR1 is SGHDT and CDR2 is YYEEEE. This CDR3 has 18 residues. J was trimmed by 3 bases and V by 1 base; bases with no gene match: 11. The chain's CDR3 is CASSLPKGLAGMNYEQYF. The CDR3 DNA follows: TGTGCCAGCAGCTTGCCGAAAGGACTAGCGGGGATGAACTACGAGCAGTACTTC.

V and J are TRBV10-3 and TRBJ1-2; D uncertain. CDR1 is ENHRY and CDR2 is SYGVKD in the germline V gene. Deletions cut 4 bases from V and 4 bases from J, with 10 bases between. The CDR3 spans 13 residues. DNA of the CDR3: TGTGCCATCAGTGTTAGCCAGGCCTATGGCTACACCTTC. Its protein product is CAISVSQAYGYTF.

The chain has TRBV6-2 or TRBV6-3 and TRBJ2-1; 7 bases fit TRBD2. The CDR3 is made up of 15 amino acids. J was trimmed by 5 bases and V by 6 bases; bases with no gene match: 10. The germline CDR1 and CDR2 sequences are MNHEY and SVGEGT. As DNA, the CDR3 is TGTGCCAGCAGCTTGAGCGGGAAAGGAAACAATGAGCAGTTCTTC. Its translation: CASSLSGKGNNEQFF.

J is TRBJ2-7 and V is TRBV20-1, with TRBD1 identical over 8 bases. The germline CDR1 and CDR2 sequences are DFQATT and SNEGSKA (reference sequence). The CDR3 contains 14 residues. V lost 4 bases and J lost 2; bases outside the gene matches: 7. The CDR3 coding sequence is TGCAGTGCTAAGCACAGGGGGTGTCCCTACGAGCAGTACTTC. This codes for CSAKHRGCPYEQYF.

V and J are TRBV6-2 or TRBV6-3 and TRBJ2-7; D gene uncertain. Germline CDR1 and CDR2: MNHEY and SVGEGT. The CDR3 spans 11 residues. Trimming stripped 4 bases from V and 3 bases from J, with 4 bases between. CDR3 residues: CASSWFYEQYF. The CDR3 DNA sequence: TGTGCCAGCAGTTGGTTCTACGAGCAGTACTTC.

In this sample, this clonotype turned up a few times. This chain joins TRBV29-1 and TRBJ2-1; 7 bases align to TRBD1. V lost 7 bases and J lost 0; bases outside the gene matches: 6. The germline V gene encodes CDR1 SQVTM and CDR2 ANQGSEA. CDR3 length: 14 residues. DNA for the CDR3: TGCAGCGCCTTACAGGGGAGCTCCTACAATGAGCAGTTCTTC. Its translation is CSALQGSSYNEQFF.

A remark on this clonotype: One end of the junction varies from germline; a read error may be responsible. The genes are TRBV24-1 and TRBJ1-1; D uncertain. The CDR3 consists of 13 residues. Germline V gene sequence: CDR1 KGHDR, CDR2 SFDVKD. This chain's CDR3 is CATSDLLADGKVF. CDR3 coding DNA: TGTGCCACCAGTGATTTGCTGGCGGACGGCAAGGTCTTT.